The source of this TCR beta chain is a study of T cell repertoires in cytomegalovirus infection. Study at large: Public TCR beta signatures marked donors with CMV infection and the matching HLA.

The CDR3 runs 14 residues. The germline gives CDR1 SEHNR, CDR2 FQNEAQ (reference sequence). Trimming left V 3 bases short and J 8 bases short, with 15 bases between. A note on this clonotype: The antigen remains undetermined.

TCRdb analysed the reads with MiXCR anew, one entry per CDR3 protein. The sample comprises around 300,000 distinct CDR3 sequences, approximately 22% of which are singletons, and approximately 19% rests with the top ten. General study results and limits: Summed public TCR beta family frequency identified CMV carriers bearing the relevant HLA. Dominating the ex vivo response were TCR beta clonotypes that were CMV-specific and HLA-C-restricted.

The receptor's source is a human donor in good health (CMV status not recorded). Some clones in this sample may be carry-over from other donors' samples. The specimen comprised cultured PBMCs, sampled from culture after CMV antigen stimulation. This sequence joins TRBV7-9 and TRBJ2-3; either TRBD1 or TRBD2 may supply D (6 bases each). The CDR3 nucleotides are TGTGCCAGCAGCTTGGGGGCAGCGGGTATTACGCAGTATTTT. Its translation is CASSLGAAGITQYF.